These T cell receptor beta chains were read from a single sample in a study of vaccination and CD4 T cells after COVID-19. TCRdb ran MiXCR on the PCR reads and lists one entry per CDR3 protein. The sample carries approximately 16,000 distinct CDR3 sequences, approximately 27% recorded once. Their antigens are not known. Sequences were obtained from cultured CD4+ T cells from blood. These receptor sequences come from a human donor with COVID-19. Both conserved end residues are part of each CDR3. The D gene is left open where the match is weak. Size is omitted from some rows. Given values are once, few, many or a class for expanded clones.

>TRBV6-5|TRBJ1-6|TRBD1|-
CASSYGQGYSYNSPLHF
TGTGCCAGCAGTTACGGACAGGGATACTCCTATAATTCACCCCTCCACTTT
>TRBV24-1|TRBJ2-5|-|-
CATSDHTGQETQYF
TGTGCCACCAGTGACCATACAGGCCAAGAGACCCAGTACTTC
>TRBV20-1|TRBJ2-7|TRBD1|-
CSAMTIRDRANEQYF
TGCAGTGCCATGACAATACGGGACAGGGCCAACGAGCAGTACTTC
>TRBV29-1|TRBJ1-5|-|-
CSVGVGAGVEPQHF
TGCAGCGTTGGAGTTGGAGCAGGGGTAGAGCCCCAGCATTTT
>TRBV9|TRBJ1-2|-|-
CASSVPRGAPHIGYTF
TGTGCCAGCAGCGTCCCAAGAGGGGCGCCGCATATTGGCTACACCTTC
>TRBV28|TRBJ2-6|TRBD2|-
CASGRLGGGANVLTF
TGTGCCAGCGGTCGTTTGGGGGGGGGGGCCAACGTCCTGACTTTC
>TRBV30|TRBJ1-3|-|-
CAWSVARGSGNTIYF
TGTGCCTGGAGTGTAGCCCGGGGGTCTGGAAACACCATATATTTT
>TRBV27|TRBJ2-7|-|few
CASRKVTGSPSYEQYF
TGTGCCAGCCGAAAAGTTACCGGGAGCCCTTCCTACGAGCAGTACTTC
>TRBV27|TRBJ2-3|TRBD1|-
CASRSGQGIDTQYF
TGTGCCAGCAGGTCGGGACAGGGGATAGATACGCAGTATTTT
>TRBV2|TRBJ2-5|-|-
CASSAGPRVGTQYF
TGTGCCAGCAGTGCCGGTCCAAGGGTGGGGACCCAGTACTTC
>TRBV5-6|TRBJ2-1|-|-
CASSLFRTDDNEQFF
TGTGCCAGCAGCTTGTTTAGGACAGATGACAATGAGCAGTTCTTC
>TRBV20-1|TRBJ1-6|TRBD1|medium-sized
CSVRPGGGPLHF
TGCAGTGTACGGCCAGGGGGCGGACCCCTCCACTTT
>TRBV7-7|TRBJ2-7|TRBD2|-
CASSRGGSYEQYF
TGTGCTAGCAGCCGGGGGGGTTCTTACGAGCAGTACTTC
>TRBV29-1|TRBJ2-3|TRBD2|-
CSAAGGGRIPDTQYF
TGCAGCGCCGCGGGGGGGGGAAGGATCCCAGATACGCAGTATTTT
>TRBV6-5|TRBJ2-2|-|medium-sized
CASSYSAGTGELFF
TGTGCCAGCAGTTACTCGGCAGGGACCGGGGAGCTGTTTTTT
>TRBV19|TRBJ1-1|-|-
CASGDRRAAGSAFF
TGTGCCAGTGGGGACCGCCGGGCGGCAGGTAGCGCTTTCTTT
>TRBV19|TRBJ1-6|-|-
CASSIGTPGVPNSPLYF
TGTGCCAGTAGTATAGGGACTCCGGGGGTGCCGAATTCACCCCTCTACTTT
>TRBV11-2|TRBJ2-3|-|few
CASSLGRVGEDTQYF
TGTGCCAGCAGCTTAGGGAGGGTTGGAGAGGATACGCAGTATTTT
>TRBV7-8|TRBJ2-1|TRBD2|few
CASSLAGTSGNEQFF
TGTGCCAGCAGCTTAGCGGGGACTAGCGGCAATGAGCAGTTCTTC
>TRBV20-1|TRBJ2-1|-|-
CSARVWGALNEQFF
TGCAGTGCTAGGGTTTGGGGGGCTCTCAATGAGCAGTTCTTC
>TRBV7-2|TRBJ2-3|-|-
CASSPHWVDTQYF
TGTGCCAGCAGCCCCCACTGGGTCGATACGCAGTATTTT
>TRBV2|TRBJ2-4|-|-
CATSTGQNIQYF
TGTGCCACATCAACGGGGCAGAACATTCAGTACTTC
>TRBV6-2/TRBV6-3|TRBJ2-7|TRBD2|few
CASRMGGSSYEQYF
TGTGCCAGCAGGATGGGGGGGAGCTCCTACGAGCAGTACTTC
>TRBV19|TRBJ1-2|TRBD1|few
CASRRDRAYGYTF
TGTGCCAGTAGAAGGGACAGAGCCTATGGCTACACCTTC
>TRBV7-2|TRBJ1-1|-|-
CASSSSPGQLNTEAFF
TGTGCCAGCAGCTCTAGTCCAGGACAGCTGAACACTGAAGCTTTCTTT
>TRBV7-6|TRBJ1-2|TRBD1|-
CASSLVRRTGSGGYTF
TGTGCCAGCAGCTTAGTTCGTAGGACAGGGAGTGGTGGCTACACCTTC
>TRBV6-2/TRBV6-3|TRBJ2-7|-|-
CASADSWRALSYEQYF
TGTGCCAGCGCAGATTCATGGAGGGCGCTTTCCTACGAGCAGTACTTC
>TRBV28|TRBJ2-1|-|-
CASSIRTSGTNEQFF
TGTGCCAGCAGTATAAGAACCTCAGGGACCAATGAGCAGTTCTTC
>TRBV20-1|TRBJ1-5|-|medium-sized
CSARDRLGGGNQPQHF
TGCAGTGCTAGAGATCGGTTAGGGGGGGGCAATCAGCCCCAGCATTTT
>TRBV5-1|TRBJ2-3|TRBD2|-
CASTPWTSGAGDTQYF
TGCGCCAGTACTCCTTGGACTAGCGGGGCGGGAGATACGCAGTATTTT
>TRBV11-3|TRBJ2-3|-|few
CASSHRRKTSTDTQYF
TGTGCCAGCAGCCACCGCAGGAAAACTAGCACAGATACGCAGTATTTT
>TRBV6-2/TRBV6-3|TRBJ1-5|-|-
CASSVGSRTQPQHF
TGTGCCAGCAGCGTGGGGAGTAGGACTCAGCCCCAGCATTTT
>TRBV6-1|TRBJ2-3|-|few
CASSEGPVADTQYF
TGTGCCAGCAGTGAAGGACCTGTAGCAGATACGCAGTATTTT
>TRBV25-1|TRBJ2-5|TRBD2|-
CASSGWTSLRETQYF
TGTGCCAGCAGTGGCTGGACTAGCCTCAGAGAGACCCAGTACTTC
>TRBV5-4|TRBJ2-3|-|few
CASSVRSGDTDTQYF
TGTGCCAGCAGTGTGAGATCGGGGGACACAGATACGCAGTATTTT
>TRBV2|TRBJ1-1|-|few
CASKERGQILTSNTEAFF
TGTGCCAGCAAGGAACGGGGACAAATCCTAACATCGAACACTGAAGCTTTCTTT
>TRBV20-1|TRBJ2-2|-|few
CSAGGNTGELFF
TGCAGTGCGGGGGGGAACACCGGGGAGCTGTTTTTT
>TRBV11-2|TRBJ1-3|-|-
CASKHRVSGNTIYF
TGTGCCAGCAAACACAGGGTGTCCGGCAACACCATATATTTT
>TRBV6-1|TRBJ2-3|TRBD1|-
CASRPMTGLFDTQYF
TGTGCCAGCAGACCAATGACAGGGCTCTTCGATACGCAGTATTTT
>TRBV7-2|TRBJ1-5|-|few
CASSLDGFVGQPQHF
TGTGCCAGCAGCTTAGACGGATTCGTCGGCCAGCCCCAGCATTTT
>TRBV28|TRBJ2-5|-|-
CSTRGEGTQYF
TGTTCTACCAGGGGGGAGGGGACCCAGTACTTC
>TRBV12-3/TRBV12-4|TRBJ1-2|-|few
CASSFFRSNYGYTF
TGTGCCAGCAGTTTCTTCCGTTCTAACTATGGCTACACCTTC
>TRBV7-2|TRBJ1-1|-|-
CASSATGTQNTEAFF
TGTGCCAGCAGCGCCACCGGGACACAGAACACTGAAGCTTTCTTT
>TRBV5-6|TRBJ1-4|-|-
CASSLATSTNEKLFF
TGTGCCAGCAGCTTGGCGACCAGCACTAATGAAAAACTGTTTTTT
>TRBV12-3/TRBV12-4|TRBJ1-2|-|few
CASSYDHAAYGYTF
TGTGCCAGCAGTTACGACCACGCGGCCTATGGCTACACCTTC
>TRBV7-8|TRBJ1-1|-|-
CASSLAAPVNLNTEAFF
TGTGCCAGCAGCTTAGCCGCCCCAGTTAATCTGAACACTGAAGCTTTCTTT
>TRBV10-2|TRBJ1-5|-|-
CASSRDTMSGAIRPQHF
TGCGCCAGCAGCCGGGACACCATGAGCGGGGCAATCAGGCCCCAGCATTTT
>TRBV19|TRBJ2-3|TRBD2|-
CASSSIGTKTDTQYF
TGTGCCAGTAGTTCCATAGGGACTAAAACAGATACGCAGTATTTT
>TRBV6-1|TRBJ1-5|TRBD1|medium-sized
CASSGAGGGNQPQHF
TGTGCCAGCAGTGGTGCAGGGGGTGGCAATCAGCCCCAGCATTTT
>TRBV20-1|TRBJ2-7|TRBD1|few
CSARDLGQGTHEQYF
TGCAGTGCTAGAGATCTGGGACAGGGGACCCACGAGCAGTACTTC
>TRBV20-1|TRBJ2-5|-|-
CSASDRGQETQYF
TGCAGTGCTAGTGATAGGGGGCAAGAGACCCAGTACTTC
>TRBV12-3/TRBV12-4|TRBJ2-7|TRBD2|-
CASSRRGGPNYEQYF
TGTGCCAGCAGCAGACGCGGGGGGCCCAACTACGAGCAGTACTTC
>TRBV10-3|TRBJ1-5|-|few
CAISEGVQPQHF
TGTGCCATCAGTGAGGGGGTTCAGCCCCAGCATTTT